The 27 T cell receptor beta chains below were found in one sample sequenced in a study of CD4+ T cells in melanoma. Profiling relied on immunoSEQ multiplex PCR, and the TCRdb table lists in-frame clones only, not all of them. The data hold 40,000 to 50,000 clones, with roughly 89% observed a single time. Specimen: peripheral blood. The source is a human donor with melanoma.

The chain carries TRBV11-3 and TRBJ2-3, with TRBD1 matching 8 bases. Looked up from germline, CDR1 is SGHNT and CDR2 is YENEEA. V was clipped by 2 bases and J by 9 bases; unmatched bases: 1. This CDR3 is 12 amino acids long. CDR3 coding DNA: TGTGCCAGCAGCTTACAGGGGGCGACGCAGTATTTT. It codes for CASSLQGATQYF.

The chain has TRBV28 and TRBJ2-7, with D hard to call. The CDR3 sequence is 12 residues long. Germline V gene lookup returns CDR1 MDHEN and CDR2 SYDVKM. V shed 1 base and J shed 2 bases, with 3 bases lying between them. The CDR3 sequence is CASSLYPYEQYF. CDR3 nucleotides: TGTGCCAGCAGTTTATACCCCTACGAGCAGTACTTC.

The chain combines TRBV7-3 with TRBJ2-5, with 9 nucleotides matching TRBD1. Unmatched junction bases numbered 12, after V lost 5 bases and J lost 2 bases. Germline CDR1 reads SGHTA; CDR2 reads FQGTGA. The CDR3 totals 17 residues. The CDR3 DNA follows: TGTGCCAGCAGCCCCAGATGGACAGGGGCCATACAAGAGACCCAGTACTTC. Translated: CASSPRWTGAIQETQYF.

The chain recombines TRBV11-2 with TRBJ2-7, with 7 bases that match TRBD1. Germline CDR1 SGHAT, CDR2 FQNNGV. The CDR3 runs to 16 residues. V trimming: 1 base; J trimming: 3 bases; junction bases outside the gene matches: 9. CDR3 DNA: TGTGCCAGCAGCTTAGTTGCAAGGGGGCGCGTCTACGAGCAGTACTTC. Translated, it gives CASSLVARGRVYEQYF.

This chain joins TRBV28 and TRBJ1-6; D not resolved. The CDR3 covers 11 residues. Germline CDR1 reads MDHEN; CDR2 reads SYDVKM. Deletions cut 4 bases from V and 17 bases from J, with 12 bases between. The CDR3 is CASSSRQRFHF. Written as DNA, the CDR3 is TGTGCCAGCAGTTCAAGACAACGGTTCCACTTT.

The CDR3 loop is CASSVQGAGGNTIYF. The CDR3 bases are TGTGCCAGCAGCGTCCAGGGGGCTGGGGGAAACACCATATATTTT. The rearrangement joins TRBV7-2 to TRBJ1-3; 8 nucleotides match TRBD1. CDR1 and CDR2 (germline): SGHTA, FQGNSA. V lost 5 bases to trimming and J lost 4 bases; unmatched junction nucleotides: 7. The CDR3 extends over 15 amino acids.

The gene calls are TRBV11-2 and TRBJ2-2; D unclear. Germline CDR1 and CDR2: SGHAT and FQNNGV. The CDR3 is 14 residues long. The ends were cut back, 0 bases at V and 2 bases at J, with 4 bases in the middle. The CDR3 coding sequence is TGTGCCAGCAGCTTAGATCGTAACACCGGGGAGCTGTTTTTT. This encodes CASSLDRNTGELFF.

The gene calls are TRBV20-1 and TRBJ2-5; D unresolved. V was clipped by 3 bases and J by 0 bases, with 2 bases between them. The CDR3 spans 11 residues. CDR1 is DFQATT, CDR2 SNEGSKA, per germline (reference sequence). The CDR3 bases are TGCAGTGCTAGGAACCAAGAGACCCAGTACTTC. This gives the protein CSARNQETQYF.

The chain carries TRBV28 and TRBJ1-2, with D hard to call. The CDR3 is 13 residues long. V was clipped by 6 bases and J by 0 bases, with 8 bases between them. CDR1 and CDR2 from the germline V gene are MDHEN and SYDVKM. CDR3 loop: CASRGNSNYGYTF. In nucleotides, the CDR3 is TGTGCCAGCAGGGGGAACTCTAACTATGGCTACACCTTC.

The V and J genes are TRBV10-3 and TRBJ1-5, with D perhaps matching TRBD1 (5 bases). The CDR3 runs 13 residues. Trimming left V 8 bases short and J 1 base short, with 9 bases between. CDR1 ENHRY and CDR2 SYGVKD come from the germline V gene. The CDR3 region is CAISGQSNQPQHF. In nucleotides, the CDR3 is TGTGCCATCTCGGGGCAGAGCAATCAGCCCCAGCATTTT.

This clone was detected once. The chain links TRBV11-3 to TRBJ1-4, with unresolved D. Trimming pared 5 bases from V and 8 bases from J, leaving 12 bases between. This CDR3 spans 13 amino acids. Per germline, CDR1 SGHNT and CDR2 YENEEA. In DNA form, the CDR3 reads TGTGCCAGCAGCCAGAATCTGGGGGAAAAACTGTTTTTT. It translates to CASSQNLGEKLFF.

The chain combines TRBV30 with TRBJ2-7; 12 bases match TRBD2. The germline V gene has CDR1 GTSNPN and CDR2 SVGIG (reference sequence). V lost 1 base, J lost 3 bases, and 7 bases stayed unmatched. The CDR3 consists of 16 residues. CDR3 protein: CAWSDLAGGFFYEQYF. The CDR3 DNA follows: TGTGCCTGGAGTGACCTAGCGGGGGGGTTTTTCTACGAGCAGTACTTC.

The rearrangement uses TRBV28 and TRBJ2-7, with no clear D. The CDR3 contains 17 residues. CDR1 MDHEN and CDR2 SYDVKM come from the germline V gene. V lost 5 bases and J lost 4, with 24 bases in between. The CDR3 DNA follows: TGTGCCAGCAGTACGGCCGCCCTCGGAGATCGACTTTACGAGCAGTACTTC. This sequence encodes CASSTAALGDRLYEQYF.

This chain uses TRBV28 with TRBJ2-7; D is possibly TRBD2 (6 bases). Trimming took off 7 bases at V and 7 bases at J, with 23 bases between the two ends. CDR3 length: 15 residues. Germline CDR1 and CDR2: MDHEN and SYDVKM. CDR3 coding DNA: TGTGCCAGCATAAGGGGAACAGCGGGTTCGAGGGAGCAGTACTTC. Translating it yields CASIRGTAGSREQYF.

The chain uses TRBV19 and TRBJ2-1, with D possibly TRBD1 on 5 matching bases. V lost 1 base, J lost 10 bases, and 14 bases lay in between. The CDR3 runs to 14 residues. Germline V gene sequence: CDR1 LNHDA, CDR2 SQIVND (reference sequence). This CDR3 reads CASSIGAAQGEQFF. CDR3 nucleotides: TGTGCCAGTAGTATAGGGGCAGCCCAGGGAGAGCAGTTCTTC.

This clone was seen just once. The chain has TRBV18 and TRBJ1-3, with unresolved D. The ends were cut back, 1 base at V and 3 bases at J, with 13 bases in the middle. Germline CDR1 reads KGHSH; CDR2 reads LQKENI. The CDR3 loop spans 16 amino acids. CDR3 loop: CASSPRSTNVGNTIYF. The CDR3 coding sequence is TGTGCCAGCTCACCACGGAGTACAAACGTTGGAAACACCATATATTTT. The full variable domain, with the rest looked up from reference TRBV18 and TRBJ1-3, is NAGVMQNPRHLVRRRGQEARLRCSPMKGHSHVYWYRQLPEEGLKFMVYLQKENIIDESGMPKERFSAEFPKEGPSILRIQQVVRGDSAAYFCASSPRSTNVGNTIYFGEGSWLTVV.

The gene calls are TRBV28 and TRBJ1-4; 9 bases fit TRBD1. The J segment lost 5 bases and the V segment lost 2 bases, leaving 9 bases of the junction unmatched. This CDR3 is built from 17 residues. Germline V gives CDR1 MDHEN, CDR2 SYDVKM. The CDR3 spells CASSLGGGTGRNEKLFF. CDR3 DNA: TGTGCCAGCAGTTTAGGGGGAGGGACAGGGAGAAATGAAAAACTGTTTTTT. Full variable domain (outside the CDR3, taken from reference TRBV28 and TRBJ1-4): DVKVTQSSRYLVKRTGEKVFLECVQDMDHENMFWYRQDPGLGLRLIYFSYDVKMKEKGDIPEGYSVSREKKERFSLILESASTNQTSMYLCASSLGGGTGRNEKLFFGSGTQLSVL.

This clone has a count of ten or more. The chain combines TRBV5-4 with TRBJ2-3, with 8 nucleotides matching TRBD2. The J segment lost 3 bases and the V segment lost 4 bases, leaving 10 bases of the junction unmatched. Per germline, CDR1 SGHNT and CDR2 YYREEE (reference sequence). The CDR3 has 16 residues. DNA for the CDR3: TGTGCCAGCAGCCCGTTAGCCGGGGGGGCAACAGATACGCAGTATTTT. Translated, it gives CASSPLAGGATDTQYF. Full variable domain (remainder filled in from reference TRBV5-4 and TRBJ2-3): ETGVTQSPTHLIKTRGQQVTLRCSSQSGHNTVSWYQQALGQGPQFIFQYYREEENGRGNFPPRFSGLQFPNYSSELNVNALELDDSALYLCASSPLAGGATDTQYFGPGTRLTVL.

V is TRBV5-1 and J is TRBJ2-1, with D perhaps TRBD1 or TRBD2 (6 bases each). Per germline, CDR1 SGHRS and CDR2 YFSETQ. Trimming shortened V by 0 bases and J by 4 bases, and 11 bases separated the two germline ends. The CDR3 runs 15 residues. As DNA, the CDR3 is TGCGCCAGCAGCTTGGCCGGGGGCCTATACAATGAGCAGTTCTTC. It yields the protein CASSLAGGLYNEQFF.

V gene TRBV27 combines with J gene TRBJ1-3; possibly TRBD1 for D (5 bases). Germline loops: CDR1 MNHEY, CDR2 SMNVEV (reference sequence). This CDR3 is 16 amino acids long. Trimming shortened V by 5 bases and J by 0 bases, and 14 bases separated the two germline ends. CDR3 DNA sequence: TGTGCCAGCAGTGCTCGACAGATTCCCTCTGGAAACACCATATATTTT. Translating it yields CASSARQIPSGNTIYF.

This clone has a single count. V gene TRBV18 combines with J gene TRBJ1-4; TRBD1 might be the D (5 bases). Germline V gene data show CDR1 as KGHSH and CDR2 as LQKENI. The CDR3 has 16 residues. V was pared by 3 bases and J by 8 bases, with 19 bases between. In nucleotides, the CDR3 is TGTGCCAGCTCACCCTACCTGGACACTTGGGGGGAAAAACTGTTTTTT. Translation: CASSPYLDTWGEKLFF.

This clone is a singleton in its sample. The rearrangement links TRBV19 to TRBJ2-1; D is possibly TRBD2 (7 bases). This CDR3 is 15 amino acids long. The V gene's germline CDR1 is LNHDA and CDR2 SQIVND (reference sequence). Trimming shortened V by 7 bases and J by 8 bases, and 21 bases separated the two germline ends. CDR3 residues: CASMGWRGGRDEQFF. In nucleotides, the CDR3 is TGTGCCAGTATGGGATGGAGGGGGGGCAGGGATGAGCAGTTCTTC.

The chain employs TRBV18 and TRBJ2-5; no reliable D call. Trimming took off 2 bases at V and 4 bases at J, with 17 bases between the two ends. In germline, CDR1 is KGHSH, CDR2 LQKENI. This CDR3 has 16 amino acids. CDR3 amino acids: CASSPKVRVYRETQYF. The CDR3 bases are TGTGCCAGCTCACCAAAGGTAAGGGTATACAGAGAGACCCAGTACTTC.

This chain uses TRBV6-5 with TRBJ2-1; 10 positions match TRBD1. The CDR3 consists of 14 residues. From germline, CDR1 is MNHEY and CDR2 SVGAGI. Germline trimming cut 4 bases from V and 9 bases from J; bases unmatched to any gene: 6. The CDR3 region has the DNA TGTGCCAGCAGTTCCCCGACAGGGGGCTTTGAGCAGTTCTTC. Encoded protein: CASSSPTGGFEQFF.

The chain is built from TRBV9 and TRBJ2-5; no firm D call. V was cut by 2 bases and J by 0 bases, with 5 bases left in between. CDR3 size: 13 residues. Germline CDR1 is SGDLS and CDR2 is YYNGEE. CDR3 sequence (DNA): TGTGCCAGCAGCGTTGGCTACCAAGAGACCCAGTACTTC. Translation: CASSVGYQETQYF.

The genes are TRBV2 and TRBJ2-3; D not certain. CDR3 length: 14 amino acids. Germline V gives CDR1 SNHLY, CDR2 FYNNEI. V was pared by 1 base and J by 9 bases, with 14 bases between. This CDR3 is CASSEVYFQETQYF. DNA of the CDR3: TGTGCCAGCAGTGAAGTTTACTTCCAGGAGACGCAGTATTTT.

The CDR3 DNA sequence: TGCGCCAGCAGCTTGGCCTCTGGGAGCCCCGGGGAGCTGTTTTTT. Amino acids: CASSLASGSPGELFF. The V gene is TRBV5-1, the J gene TRBJ2-2, with D maybe TRBD2 (5 bases). The CDR3 covers 15 residues. Germline assignment: CDR1 SGHRS and CDR2 YFSETQ. Trimming took off 0 bases at V and 6 bases at J, with 12 bases between the two ends.